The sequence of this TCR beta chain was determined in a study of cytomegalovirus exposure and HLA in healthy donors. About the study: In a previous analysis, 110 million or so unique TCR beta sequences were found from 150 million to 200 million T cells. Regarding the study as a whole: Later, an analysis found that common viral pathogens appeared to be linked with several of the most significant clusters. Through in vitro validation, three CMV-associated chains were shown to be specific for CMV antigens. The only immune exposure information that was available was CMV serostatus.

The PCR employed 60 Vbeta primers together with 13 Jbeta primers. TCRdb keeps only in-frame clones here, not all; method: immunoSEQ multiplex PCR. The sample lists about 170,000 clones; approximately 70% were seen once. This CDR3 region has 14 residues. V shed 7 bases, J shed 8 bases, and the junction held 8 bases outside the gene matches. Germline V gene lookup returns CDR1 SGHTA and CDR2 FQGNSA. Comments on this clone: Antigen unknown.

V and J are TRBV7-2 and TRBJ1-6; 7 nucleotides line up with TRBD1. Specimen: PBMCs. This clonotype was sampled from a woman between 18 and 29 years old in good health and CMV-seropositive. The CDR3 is CASTGGTVYSPLHF. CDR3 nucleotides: TGTGCCAGCACCGGCGGGACAGTGTATTCACCCCTCCACTTT.